This entry lists 10 T cell receptor beta chains sequenced from one sample in a study of blood T cells in healthy people across ages. A sample-barcoded 5' primer and a J-beta primer mix were used in a second PCR of about 6 to 11 cycles. TCRdb analysed the 5' RACE reads with MiXCR anew, one entry per CDR3 protein. The sample holds roughly 1,800,000 distinct CDR3 sequences, around half seen once. The sequenced sample consisted of blood. These TCRs come from a woman between 40 and 55 years old in good health.

The chain recombines TRBV29-1 with TRBJ2-5; D call uncertain. Between the trimmed V and J ends, which lost 4 bases and 0 bases, there was a span of 12 bases. Germline V gives CDR1 SQVTM, CDR2 ANQGSEA. CDR3 length: 14 residues. The CDR3 nucleotides are TGCAGCGTTGTTTCCAGGCAGTACCAAGAGACCCAGTACTTC. It translates to CSVVSRQYQETQYF.

The rearrangement uses TRBV6-5 and TRBJ2-6; the match to TRBD1 covers 10 bases. The ends lost 3 bases at V and 0 bases at J; junction bases unmatched: 8. CDR3 length equals 19 residues. Germline CDR1 reads MNHEY; CDR2 reads SVGAGI. The CDR3 reads CASSYSGTGDASGANVLTF. CDR3 coding DNA: TGTGCCAGCAGTTATTCTGGGACAGGGGACGCCTCTGGGGCCAACGTCCTGACTTTC.

J is TRBJ2-3 and V is TRBV5-6; the match to TRBD1 covers 7 bases. The DNA end is a closer match to TRBJ1-5, so the J assignment may be wrong. Germline CDR1 reads SGHDT; CDR2 reads YYEEEE. The CDR3 is 17 amino acids. CDR3: CASSFSRGPTFTDTQHF. The DNA for the CDR3 is TGTGCCAGCAGCTTCTCAAGGGGGCCTACTTTCACAGATACGCAGCATTTT.

The chain has TRBV28 and TRBJ1-1; D unclear. The CDR3 covers 13 residues. Trimming cost V 6 bases and J 4 bases, with 12 bases left between them. Germline V gene sequence: CDR1 MDHEN, CDR2 SYDVKM. The CDR3 DNA sequence: TGTGCCAGCAGGACCGTCAGTCCCACTGAAGCTTTCTTT. Translating it yields CASRTVSPTEAFF.

This clonotype was observed a few times. The chain employs TRBV7-9 and TRBJ2-5; 7 positions match TRBD2. Losses at the gene ends were 4 bases for V and 1 base for J; bases not matched to a gene: 6. Germline assignment: CDR1 SEHNR and CDR2 FQNEAQ (reference sequence). CDR3 length: 15 residues. DNA of the CDR3: TGTGCCAGCAGCTCCCGGGGGACTATCCAAGAGACCCAGTACTTC. Protein product: CASSSRGTIQETQYF.

The chain employs TRBV7-2 and TRBJ2-7; 9 positions agree with TRBD2. The length of the CDR3 is 15 residues. The ends lost 5 bases at V and 3 bases at J; junction bases unmatched: 8. Per the germline V gene, CDR1 is SGHTA and CDR2 is FQGNSA. The CDR3 sequence: CASSTASGVLYEQYF. In DNA, the CDR3 is TGTGCCAGCAGCACCGCTAGCGGGGTTCTCTACGAGCAGTACTTC.

The rearrangement joins TRBV10-3 to TRBJ2-3; D gene ambiguous. The CDR3 covers 14 residues. Trimming cost V 6 bases and J 0 bases, with 10 bases left between them. CDR1 is ENHRY and CDR2 is SYGVKD in the germline V gene. In DNA, the CDR3 is TGTGCCATCAGGGGTGGCTCTAGCACAGATACGCAGTATTTT. Its protein product is CAIRGGSSTDTQYF.

This chain uses TRBV27 with TRBJ2-1, with a possible D match to TRBD2 (7 bases). The DNA end lines up better with TRBJ2-7; the J call may be wrong. Germline V CDR1 and CDR2: MNHEY, SMNVEV (reference sequence). The CDR3 runs 14 residues. In nucleotides, the CDR3 is TGTGCCAGCAGGGGAGGGGGAGTCTCCTACGAGCAGTACTTC. This codes for CASRGGGVSYEQYF.

The chain has TRBV25-1 and TRBJ1-1, with D possibly TRBD1 on 5 matching bases. The CDR3 covers 16 residues. V lost 0 bases and J 1 base, leaving 12 bases between the germline ends. CDR1 and CDR2 (germline): MGHDK, SYGVNS. This CDR3 reads CASSEYGVGGNTEAFF. The CDR3 DNA reads TGTGCCAGCAGTGAATATGGGGTCGGGGGGAACACTGAAGCTTTCTTT.

The rearrangement joins TRBV10-1 to TRBJ2-1; D remains ambiguous. This CDR3 has 13 residues. Trimming stripped 6 bases from V and 8 bases from J, with 14 bases between. Germline values: CDR1 WNHNN, CDR2 SYGVQD (reference sequence). The CDR3 DNA sequence: TGCGCCAGCAGGGACGGCTTTGCGGATGAGCAGTTCTTC. This encodes CASRDGFADEQFF.